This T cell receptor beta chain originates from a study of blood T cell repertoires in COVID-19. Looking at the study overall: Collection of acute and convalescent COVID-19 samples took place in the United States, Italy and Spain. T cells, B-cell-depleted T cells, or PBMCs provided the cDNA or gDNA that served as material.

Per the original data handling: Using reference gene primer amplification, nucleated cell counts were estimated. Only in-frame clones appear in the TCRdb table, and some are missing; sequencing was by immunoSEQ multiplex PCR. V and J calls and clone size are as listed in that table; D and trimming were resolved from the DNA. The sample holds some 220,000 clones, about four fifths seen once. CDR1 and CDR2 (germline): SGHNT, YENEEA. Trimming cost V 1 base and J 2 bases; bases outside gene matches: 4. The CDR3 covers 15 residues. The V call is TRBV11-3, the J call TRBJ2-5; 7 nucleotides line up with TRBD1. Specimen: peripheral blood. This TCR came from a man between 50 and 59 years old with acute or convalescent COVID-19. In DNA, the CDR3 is TGTGCCAGCAGCTTAGGAGGGACAGAACAAGAGACCCAGTACTTC. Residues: CASSLGGTEQETQYF.